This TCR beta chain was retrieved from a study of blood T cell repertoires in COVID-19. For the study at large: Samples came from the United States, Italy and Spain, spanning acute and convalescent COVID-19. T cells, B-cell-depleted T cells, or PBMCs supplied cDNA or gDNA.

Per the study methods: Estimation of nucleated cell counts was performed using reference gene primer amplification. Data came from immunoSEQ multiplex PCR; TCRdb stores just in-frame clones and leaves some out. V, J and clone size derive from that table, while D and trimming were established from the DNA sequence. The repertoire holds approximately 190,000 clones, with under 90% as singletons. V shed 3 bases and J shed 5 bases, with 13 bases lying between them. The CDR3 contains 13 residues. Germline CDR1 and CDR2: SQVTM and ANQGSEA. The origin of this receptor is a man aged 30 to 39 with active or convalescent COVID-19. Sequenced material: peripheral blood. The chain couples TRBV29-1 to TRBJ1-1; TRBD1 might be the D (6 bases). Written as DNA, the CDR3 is TGCAGCGTTGATTTCACAGGGCGGACTGAAGCTTTCTTT. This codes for CSVDFTGRTEAFF.